This entry is about one T cell receptor beta chain. This sample is drawn from a study of T cells after posttransplantation cyclophosphamide. Only in-frame clones appear in the TCRdb table, and some are missing; sequencing was by immunoSEQ multiplex PCR. Among approximately 40,000 clones listed, about 77% were seen once. Cyclophosphamide on days +3 and +4 followed busulfan-fludarabine conditioning and a marrow graft. The receptor was isolated from a female patient in her 40s who received an allogeneic stem cell transplant from a related donor, was CMV-positive, and had no GVHD. Some T cells may be graft donor cells. This specimen was CD4+ T cells sorted from blood, taken around 2,000 days after a stem cell transplant with posttransplant cyclophosphamide.

The CDR3 protein is CASSLGGLTYGYTF. CDR3 in DNA: TGTGCCAGCAGCTTAGGAGGACTGACCTATGGCTACACCTTC. The V call is TRBV7-9, the J call TRBJ1-2, with no clear D. There are 14 residues in the CDR3. Trimming left V 1 base short and J 4 bases short, with 10 bases between. In germline, CDR1 is SEHNR, CDR2 FQNEAQ (reference sequence).